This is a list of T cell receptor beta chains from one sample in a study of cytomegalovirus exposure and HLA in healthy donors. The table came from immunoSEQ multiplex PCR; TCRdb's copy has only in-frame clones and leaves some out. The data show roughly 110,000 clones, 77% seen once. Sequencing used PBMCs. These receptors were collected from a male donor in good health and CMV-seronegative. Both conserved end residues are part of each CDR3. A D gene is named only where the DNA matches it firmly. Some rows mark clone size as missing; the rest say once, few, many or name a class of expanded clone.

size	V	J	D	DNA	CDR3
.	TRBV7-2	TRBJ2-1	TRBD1	TGTGCCAGCAACCCGACAGGGGTTGTGCATGAGCAGTTCTTC	CASNPTGVVHEQFF
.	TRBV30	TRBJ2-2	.	TGTGCCTGGGGGGACCTCCGGGACACTAACACCGGGGAGCTGTTTTTT	CAWGDLRDTNTGELFF
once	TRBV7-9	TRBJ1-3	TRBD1	TGTGCCAGCAGGCAAAGTCCACGACGGACAGGGATTGGAAACACCATATATTTT	CASRQSPRRTGIGNTIYF
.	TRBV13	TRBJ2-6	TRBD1	TGTGCCAGCAGCTCGACAGGGGGCGAATCCATTCTCGCTGGGGCCAACGTCCTGACTTTC	CASSSTGGESILAGANVLTF
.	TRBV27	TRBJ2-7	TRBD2	TGTGCCAGCTCAGGGACTAGCGGGGCGTCACCCTACGAGCAGTACTTC	CASSGTSGASPYEQYF
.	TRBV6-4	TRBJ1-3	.	TGTGCCAGCGGACAGGGAAACACCATATATTTT	CASGQGNTIYF
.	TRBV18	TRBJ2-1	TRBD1	TGTGCCAGCTCCCCCGGGGACAGACAGTGGCAGTTCTTC	CASSPGDRQWQFF
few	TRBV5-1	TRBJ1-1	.	TGCGCCAGCAGCTTTGGGGGGGCTTCTACGGCTGAAGCTTTCTTT	CASSFGGASTAEAFF
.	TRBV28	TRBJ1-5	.	TGTGCCAGCAGTTTAACCCGGGACAATCAGCCCCAGCATTTT	CASSLTRDNQPQHF
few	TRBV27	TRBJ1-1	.	TGTGCCAGCAGTTTTAATCCAGGCTGGAACACTGAAGCTTTCTTT	CASSFNPGWNTEAFF
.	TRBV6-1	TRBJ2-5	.	TGTGCCAGCCCCAAGAGCGAGGGGGAACAAGAGACCCAGTACTTC	CASPKSEGEQETQYF
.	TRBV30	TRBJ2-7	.	TGTGCCTGGAGTGGAAATCTAGTCCTGGAACAGTACTTC	CAWSGNLVLEQYF
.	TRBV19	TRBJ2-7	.	TGTGCCAGTAGTATGGGGACTCCGGCGTGGGGTTACGAGCAGTACTTC	CASSMGTPAWGYEQYF
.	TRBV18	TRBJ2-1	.	TGTGCCAGCTCACCAGTCCCGGGAAGTCAGAATGAGCAGTTCTTC	CASSPVPGSQNEQFF
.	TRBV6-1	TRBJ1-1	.	TGTGCCAGCAGTGAGCAGGGAACCACTGAAGCTTTCTTT	CASSEQGTTEAFF
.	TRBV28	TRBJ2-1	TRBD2	TGTGCCAGCAGTTTTGGACTAGCGGGACAGAGGGCATTTGAGCAGTTCTTC	CASSFGLAGQRAFEQFF
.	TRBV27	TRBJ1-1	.	TGTGCCAGCGGGTCAAATACAGGTTGGGTCACTGAAGCTTTCTTT	CASGSNTGWVTEAFF
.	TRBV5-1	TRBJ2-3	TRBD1	TGCGCCAGCAGCCGGGACCCTCGGGACAGGGGCAATGGGGGCACAGATACGCAGTATTTT	CASSRDPRDRGNGGTDTQYF
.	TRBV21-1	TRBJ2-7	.	TGTGCCAGCAGCAAAGGGACAAGGGACAGGGTCTACGAGCAGTACTTC	CASSKGTRDRVYEQYF
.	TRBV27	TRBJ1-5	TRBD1	TGTGCCAGCAGCCAAGGGGGGACAGGTAATCAGCCCCAGCATTTT	CASSQGGTGNQPQHF
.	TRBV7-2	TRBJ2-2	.	TGTGCCAGCAGCTTAGATGGGGGGGCAGTCACCGGGGAGCTGTTTTTT	CASSLDGGAVTGELFF
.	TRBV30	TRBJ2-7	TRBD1	TGTGCCTGTTTTAACGGGACAGCATCCTACGAGCAGTACTTC	CACFNGTASYEQYF
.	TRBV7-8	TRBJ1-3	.	TGTGCCAGCAGCTCGGTAGGGGCTGGAAACACCATATATTTT	CASSSVGAGNTIYF
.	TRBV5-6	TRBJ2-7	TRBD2	TGTGCCAGCACCCTGACTAGCGGGAGATTCCTCCGCGAGCAGTACTTC	CASTLTSGRFLREQYF
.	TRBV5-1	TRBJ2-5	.	TGCGCCAGCAGCTTGGCAGCGTTACAAGAGACCCAGTACTTC	CASSLAALQETQYF
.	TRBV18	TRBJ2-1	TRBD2	TGTGCCAGCTCACGGACGGGACTAGCGGGAGGATCTGAGCAGTTCTTC	CASSRTGLAGGSEQFF
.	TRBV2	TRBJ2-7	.	TGTGCCAGCAGCGAGGAACAGGGCTCCTACGAGCAGTACTTC	CASSEEQGSYEQYF
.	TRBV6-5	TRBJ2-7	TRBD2	TGTGCCAGCATGCGGGGGAGGGGCGACGAGCAGTACTTC	CASMRGRGDEQYF
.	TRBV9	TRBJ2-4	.	TGTGCCAGCCCCGGGAAAGCCAAAAACATTCAGTACTTC	CASPGKAKNIQYF